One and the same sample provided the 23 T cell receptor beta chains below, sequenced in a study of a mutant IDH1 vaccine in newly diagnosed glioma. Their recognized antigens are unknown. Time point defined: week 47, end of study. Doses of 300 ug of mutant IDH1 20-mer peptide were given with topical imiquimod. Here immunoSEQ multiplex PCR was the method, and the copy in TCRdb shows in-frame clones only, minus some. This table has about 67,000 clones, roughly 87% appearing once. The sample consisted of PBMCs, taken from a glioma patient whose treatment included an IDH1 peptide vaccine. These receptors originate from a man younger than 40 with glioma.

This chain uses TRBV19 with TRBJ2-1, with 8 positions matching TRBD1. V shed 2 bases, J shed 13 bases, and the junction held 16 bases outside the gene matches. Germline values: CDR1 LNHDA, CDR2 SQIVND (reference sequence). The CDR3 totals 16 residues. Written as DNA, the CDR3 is TGTGCCAGTAGTATAATAGGTGCGGGACAGGACCACGACCAGTTCTTC. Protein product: CASSIIGAGQDHDQFF.

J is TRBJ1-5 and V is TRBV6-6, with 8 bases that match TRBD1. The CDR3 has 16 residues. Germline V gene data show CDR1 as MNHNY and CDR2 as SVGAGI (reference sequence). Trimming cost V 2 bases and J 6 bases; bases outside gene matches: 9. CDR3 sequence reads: CASSYTVGTGFQPQHF. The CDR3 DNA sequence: TGTGCCAGCAGTTACACTGTAGGGACAGGTTTTCAGCCCCAGCATTTT.

CDR3 in amino acids: CASSLGLGELFF. The CDR3 region has the DNA TGTGCCAGCAGTTTAGGGCTTGGGGAGCTGTTTTTT. The chain carries TRBV6-5 and TRBJ2-2, with unresolved D. The CDR3 sequence is 12 residues long. The germline V and J ends were trimmed by 4 bases and 8 bases, with 8 bases remaining between them. CDR1 and CDR2 (germline): MNHEY, SVGAGI.

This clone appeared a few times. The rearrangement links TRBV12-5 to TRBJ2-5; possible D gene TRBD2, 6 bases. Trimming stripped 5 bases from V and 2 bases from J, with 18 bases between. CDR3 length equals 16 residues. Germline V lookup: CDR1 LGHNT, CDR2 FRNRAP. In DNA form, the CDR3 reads TGTGCTAGTGGTCCCGGGAGAAACCCCAATCAAGAGACCCAGTACTTC. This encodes CASGPGRNPNQETQYF.

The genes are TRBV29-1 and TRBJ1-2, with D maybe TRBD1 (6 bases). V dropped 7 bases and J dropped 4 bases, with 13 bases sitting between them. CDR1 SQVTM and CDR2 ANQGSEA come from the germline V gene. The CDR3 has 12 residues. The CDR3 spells CSATTGLYGYTF. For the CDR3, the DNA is TGCAGCGCCACGACAGGCCTCTATGGCTACACCTTC. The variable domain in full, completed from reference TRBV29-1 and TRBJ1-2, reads SAVISQKPSRDICQRGTSLTIQCQVDSQVTMMFWYRQQPGQSLTLIATANQGSEATYESGFVIDKFPISRPNLTFSTLTVSNMSPEDSSIYLCSATTGLYGYTFGSGTRLTVV.

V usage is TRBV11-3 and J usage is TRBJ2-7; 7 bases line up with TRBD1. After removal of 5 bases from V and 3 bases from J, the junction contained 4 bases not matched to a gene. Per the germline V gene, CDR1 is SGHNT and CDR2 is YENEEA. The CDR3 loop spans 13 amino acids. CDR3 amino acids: CASSGGQNYEQYF. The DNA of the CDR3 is TGTGCCAGCAGCGGGGGACAGAACTACGAGCAGTACTTC.

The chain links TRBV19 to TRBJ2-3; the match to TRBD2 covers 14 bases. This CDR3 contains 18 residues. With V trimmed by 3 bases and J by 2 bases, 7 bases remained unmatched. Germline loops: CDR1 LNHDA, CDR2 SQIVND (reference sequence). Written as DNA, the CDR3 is TGTGCCAGTAGTATCTTCAGGACTAGCGGGGGGCCCACAGATACGCAGTATTTT. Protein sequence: CASSIFRTSGGPTDTQYF.

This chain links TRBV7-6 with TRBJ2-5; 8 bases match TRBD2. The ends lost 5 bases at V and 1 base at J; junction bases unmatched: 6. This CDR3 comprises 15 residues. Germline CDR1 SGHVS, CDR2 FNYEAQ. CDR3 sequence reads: CASSTQLAAQETQYF. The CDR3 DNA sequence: TGTGCCAGCAGCACCCAACTAGCGGCCCAAGAGACCCAGTACTTC.

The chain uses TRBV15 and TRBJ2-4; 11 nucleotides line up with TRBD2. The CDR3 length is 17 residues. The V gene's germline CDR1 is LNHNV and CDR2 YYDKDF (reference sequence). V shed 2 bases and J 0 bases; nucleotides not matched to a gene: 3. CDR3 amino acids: CATSRTSGGVAKNIQYF. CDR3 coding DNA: TGTGCCACCAGCAGAACTAGCGGGGGAGTAGCCAAAAACATTCAGTACTTC.

CDR3 residues: CASSLEGGSGNTIYF. CDR3 coding DNA: TGTGCCAGCAGCTTAGAGGGAGGCTCTGGAAACACCATATATTTT. This chain joins TRBV7-9 and TRBJ1-3; D gene uncertain. With 1 base removed from V and 0 bases from J, the gap between germline ends came to 7 bases. The CDR3 consists of 15 residues. CDR1 is SEHNR, CDR2 FQNEAQ, per germline (reference sequence).

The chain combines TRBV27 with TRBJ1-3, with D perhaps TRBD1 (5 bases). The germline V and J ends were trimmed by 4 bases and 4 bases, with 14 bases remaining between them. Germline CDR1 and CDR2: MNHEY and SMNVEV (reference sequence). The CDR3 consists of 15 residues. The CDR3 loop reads CASSSDWGSGNTIYF. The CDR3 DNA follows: TGTGCCAGCAGTTCTGACTGGGGGTCCGGAAACACCATATATTTT.

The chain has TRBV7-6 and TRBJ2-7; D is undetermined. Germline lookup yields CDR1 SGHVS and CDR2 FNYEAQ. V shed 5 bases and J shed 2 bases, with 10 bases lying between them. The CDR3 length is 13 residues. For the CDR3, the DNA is TGTGCCAGCAGCCCCTTCCCTCCCTACGAGCAGTACTTC. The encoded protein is CASSPFPPYEQYF.

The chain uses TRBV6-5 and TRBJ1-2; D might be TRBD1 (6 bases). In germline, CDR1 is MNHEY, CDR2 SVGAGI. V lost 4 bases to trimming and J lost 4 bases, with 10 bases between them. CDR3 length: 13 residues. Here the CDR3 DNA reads TGTGCCAGCAGTTCTGGGGGCGGCTATGGCTACACCTTC. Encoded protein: CASSSGGGYGYTF.

The CDR3 region has the DNA TGTGCCAGCACCGGAGCTGGCACTGAAGCTTTCTTT. It yields the protein CASTGAGTEAFF. The rearrangement uses TRBV9 and TRBJ1-1, with no clear D. CDR3 size: 12 residues. Looked up from germline, CDR1 is SGDLS and CDR2 is YYNGEE. The V and J ends lost 6 bases and 4 bases respectively, with 10 bases between them.

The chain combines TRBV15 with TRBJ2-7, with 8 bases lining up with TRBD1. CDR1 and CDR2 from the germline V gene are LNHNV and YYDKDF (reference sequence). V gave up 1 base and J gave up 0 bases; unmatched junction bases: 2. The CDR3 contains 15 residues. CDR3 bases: TGTGCCACCAGCAGAGTGGACAGGGACTCCTACGAGCAGTACTTC. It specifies CATSRVDRDSYEQYF.

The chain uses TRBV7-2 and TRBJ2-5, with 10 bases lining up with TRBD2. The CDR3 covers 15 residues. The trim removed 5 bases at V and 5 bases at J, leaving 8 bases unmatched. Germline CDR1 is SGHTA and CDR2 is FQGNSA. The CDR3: CASSPSGGTWETQYF. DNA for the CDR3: TGTGCCAGCAGCCCTAGCGGGGGTACCTGGGAGACCCAGTACTTC.

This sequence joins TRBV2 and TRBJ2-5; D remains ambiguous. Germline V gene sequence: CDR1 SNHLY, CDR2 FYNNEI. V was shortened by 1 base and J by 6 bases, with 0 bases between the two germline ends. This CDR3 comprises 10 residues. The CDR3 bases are TGTGCCAGCAGTGAAGAGACCCAGTACTTC. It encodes CASSEETQYF.

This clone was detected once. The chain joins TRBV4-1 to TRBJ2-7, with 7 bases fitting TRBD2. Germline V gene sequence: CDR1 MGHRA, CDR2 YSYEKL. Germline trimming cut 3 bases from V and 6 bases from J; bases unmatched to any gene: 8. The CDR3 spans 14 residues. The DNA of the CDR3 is TGCGCCAGCAGCCACCCCGGGCGCGGGGGCGAGCAGTACTTC. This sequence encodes CASSHPGRGGEQYF.

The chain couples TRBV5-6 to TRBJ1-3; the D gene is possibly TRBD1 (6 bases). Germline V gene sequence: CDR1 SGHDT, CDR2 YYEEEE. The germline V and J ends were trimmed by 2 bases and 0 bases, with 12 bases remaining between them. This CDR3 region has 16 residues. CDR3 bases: TGTGCCAGCAGCTTCCTTACAGGGAACTCTGGAAACACCATATATTTT. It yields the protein CASSFLTGNSGNTIYF.

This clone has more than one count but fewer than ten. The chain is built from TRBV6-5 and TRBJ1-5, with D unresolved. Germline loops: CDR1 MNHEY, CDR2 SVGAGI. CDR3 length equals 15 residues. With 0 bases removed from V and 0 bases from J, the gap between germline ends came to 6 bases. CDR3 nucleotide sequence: TGTGCCAGCAGTTACTCGCACAGTAGCAATCAGCCCCAGCATTTT. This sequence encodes CASSYSHSSNQPQHF.

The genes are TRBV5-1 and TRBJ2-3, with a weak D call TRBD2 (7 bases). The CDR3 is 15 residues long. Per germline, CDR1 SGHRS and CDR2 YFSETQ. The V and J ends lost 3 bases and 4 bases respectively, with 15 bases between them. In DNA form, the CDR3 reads TGCGCCAGCAGCTCCGGGGGGCGCGTTGCAGATACGCAGTATTTT. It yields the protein CASSSGGRVADTQYF.

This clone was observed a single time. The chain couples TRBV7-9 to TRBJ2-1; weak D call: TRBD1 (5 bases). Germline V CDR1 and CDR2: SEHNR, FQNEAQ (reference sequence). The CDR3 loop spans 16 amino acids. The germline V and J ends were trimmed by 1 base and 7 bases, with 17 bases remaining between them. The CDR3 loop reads CASSLVSGALQNEQFF. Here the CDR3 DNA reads TGTGCCAGCAGCTTAGTAAGTGGGGCCCTTCAGAATGAGCAGTTCTTC.

Here the CDR3 DNA reads TGCGCCAGCAGGACTACAGGGCTAGCTCAGCCCCAGCATTTT. Its translation is CASRTTGLAQPQHF. This chain joins TRBV10-2 and TRBJ1-5; TRBD1 is a possible D gene (6 bases). There are 14 residues in the CDR3. V lost 6 bases and J 6 bases, leaving 15 bases between the germline ends. CDR1 and CDR2 from the germline V gene are WSHSY and SAAADI.